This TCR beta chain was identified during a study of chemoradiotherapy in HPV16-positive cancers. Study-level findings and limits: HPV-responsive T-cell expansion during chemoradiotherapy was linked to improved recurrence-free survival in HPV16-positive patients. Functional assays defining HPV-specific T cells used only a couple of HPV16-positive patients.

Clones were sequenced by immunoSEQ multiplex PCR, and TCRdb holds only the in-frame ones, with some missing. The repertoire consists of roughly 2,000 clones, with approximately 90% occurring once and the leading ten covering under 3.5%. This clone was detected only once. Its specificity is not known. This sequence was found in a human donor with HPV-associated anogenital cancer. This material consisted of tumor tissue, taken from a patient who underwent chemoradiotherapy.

The CDR3 coding sequence is TGTGCCAGCAGCGCCGCGGGGGGGGGCATGGTTGGCTACACCTTC. Protein: CASSAAGGGMVGYTF. The V call is TRBV9, the J call TRBJ1-2; D is possibly TRBD1 (6 bases). The germline V and J ends were trimmed by 3 bases and 7 bases, with 19 bases remaining between them. The CDR3 totals 15 residues. In germline, CDR1 is SGDLS, CDR2 YYNGEE. Full variable domain (remainder filled in from reference TRBV9 and TRBJ1-2): DSGVTQTPKHLITATGQRVTLRCSPRSGDLSVYWYQQSLDQGLQFLIQYYNGEERAKGNILERFSAQQFPDLHSELNLSSLELGDSALYFCASSAAGGGMVGYTFGSGTRLTVV.